This T cell receptor beta chain came from a study of Ad26.COV2.S vaccination and SARS-CoV-2 variants. Some clones are missing from TCRdb's copy, which holds only in-frame ones; the method was immunoSEQ multiplex PCR. The sample lists about 350,000 clones, 88% seen once, with approximately 5.9% in the top ten. The germline gives CDR1 SGHAT, CDR2 FQDESV (reference sequence). CDR3 length: 16 residues. The trim removed 1 base at V and 1 base at J, leaving 4 bases unmatched. Treatment given: around 19 received Ad26.COV2.S at low or high dose, single or two shots; 5 received placebo; per-sample allocation not given. On day 63 after the first injection, vaccine and placebo recipients gave samples. As its vector, the vaccine had Ad26, which expressed Wuhan-strain SARS-CoV-2 spike.

This TCR derives from a person between 18 and 65 years old who received the Ad26.COV2.S COVID-19 vaccine or a placebo. The chain links TRBV11-1 to TRBJ2-1; TRBD2 matches at 7 bases. The sample was peripheral blood, taken in a trial of Ad26.COV2.S vaccine versus placebo. CDR3 sequence reads: CASSLVGAGSYNEQFF. The CDR3 coding sequence is TGTGCCAGCAGCTTAGTGGGAGCGGGATCCTACAATGAGCAGTTCTTC.